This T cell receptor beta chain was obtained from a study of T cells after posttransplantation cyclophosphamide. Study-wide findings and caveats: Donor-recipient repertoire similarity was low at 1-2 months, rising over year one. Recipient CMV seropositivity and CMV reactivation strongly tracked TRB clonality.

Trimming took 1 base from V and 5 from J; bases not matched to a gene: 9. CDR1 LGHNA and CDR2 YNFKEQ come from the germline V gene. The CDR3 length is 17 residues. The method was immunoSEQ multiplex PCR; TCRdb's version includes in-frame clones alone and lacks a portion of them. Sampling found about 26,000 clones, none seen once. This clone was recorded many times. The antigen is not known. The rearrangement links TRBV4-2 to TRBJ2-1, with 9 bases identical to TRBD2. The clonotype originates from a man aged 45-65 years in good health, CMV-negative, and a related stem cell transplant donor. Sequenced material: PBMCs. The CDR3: CASSQVPPGTSHNEQFF. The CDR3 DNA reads TGTGCCAGCAGCCAAGTGCCTCCCGGGACTAGCCACAATGAGCAGTTCTTC.